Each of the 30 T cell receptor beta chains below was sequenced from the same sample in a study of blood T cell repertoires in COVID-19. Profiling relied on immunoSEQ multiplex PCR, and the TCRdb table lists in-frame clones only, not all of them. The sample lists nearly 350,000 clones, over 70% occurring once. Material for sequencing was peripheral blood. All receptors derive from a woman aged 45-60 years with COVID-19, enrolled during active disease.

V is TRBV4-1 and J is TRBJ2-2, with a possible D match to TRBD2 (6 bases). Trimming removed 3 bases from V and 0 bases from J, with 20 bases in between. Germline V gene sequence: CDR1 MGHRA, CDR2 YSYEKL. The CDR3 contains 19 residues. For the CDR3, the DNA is TGCGCCAGCAGCCAGCCTTCCGGGCGGGGTGGGTCGAACACCGGGGAGCTGTTTTTT. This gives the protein CASSQPSGRGGSNTGELFF.

CDR3: CATSDLSGTPQETQYF. The CDR3 DNA reads as TGTGCCACCAGTGATTTGAGCGGGACACCACAGGAGACCCAGTACTTC. This chain links TRBV24-1 with TRBJ2-5; a possible D gene is TRBD2 (7 bases). Trimming stripped 0 bases from V and 5 bases from J, with 15 bases between. Germline CDR1 is KGHDR and CDR2 is SFDVKD. CDR3 size: 16 residues.

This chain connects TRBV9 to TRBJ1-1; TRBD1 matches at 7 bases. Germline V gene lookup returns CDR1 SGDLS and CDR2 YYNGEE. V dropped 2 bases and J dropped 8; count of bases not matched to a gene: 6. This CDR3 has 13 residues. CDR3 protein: CASSVEDRREAFF. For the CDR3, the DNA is TGTGCCAGCAGCGTCGAGGACAGGAGAGAAGCTTTCTTT.

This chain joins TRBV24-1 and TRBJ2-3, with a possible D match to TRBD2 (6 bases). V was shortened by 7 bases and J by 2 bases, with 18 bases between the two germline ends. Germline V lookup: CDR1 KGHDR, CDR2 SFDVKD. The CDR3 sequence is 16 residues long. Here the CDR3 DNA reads TGTGCCACCAGGGGTCTCGGGAGTGTCGACACAGATACGCAGTATTTT. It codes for CATRGLGSVDTDTQYF.

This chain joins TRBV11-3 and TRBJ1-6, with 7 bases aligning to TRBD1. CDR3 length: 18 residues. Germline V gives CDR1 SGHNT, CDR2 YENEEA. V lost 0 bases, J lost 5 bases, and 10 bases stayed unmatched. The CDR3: CASSLESRGTADNSPLHF. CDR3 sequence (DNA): TGTGCCAGCAGCTTAGAATCTAGGGGGACAGCCGATAATTCACCCCTCCACTTT.

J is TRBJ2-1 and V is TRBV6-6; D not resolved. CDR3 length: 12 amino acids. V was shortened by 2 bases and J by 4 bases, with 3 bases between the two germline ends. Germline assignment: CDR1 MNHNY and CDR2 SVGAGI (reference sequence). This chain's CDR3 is CASSYQYNEQFF. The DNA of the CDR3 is TGTGCCAGCAGTTACCAGTACAATGAGCAGTTCTTC.

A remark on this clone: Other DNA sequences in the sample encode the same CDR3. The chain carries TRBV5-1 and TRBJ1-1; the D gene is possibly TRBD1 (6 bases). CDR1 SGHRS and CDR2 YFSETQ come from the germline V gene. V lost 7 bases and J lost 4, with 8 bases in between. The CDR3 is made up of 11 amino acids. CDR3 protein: CASRGGTEAFF. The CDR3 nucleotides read TGCGCCAGCCGAGGGGGCACTGAAGCTTTCTTT.

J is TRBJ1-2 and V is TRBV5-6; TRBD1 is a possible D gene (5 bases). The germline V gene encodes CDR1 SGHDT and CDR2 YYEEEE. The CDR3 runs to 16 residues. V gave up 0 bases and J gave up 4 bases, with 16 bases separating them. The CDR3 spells CASSLANSAGIYGYTF. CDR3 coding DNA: TGTGCCAGCAGCTTGGCCAATTCGGCAGGGATCTATGGCTACACCTTC. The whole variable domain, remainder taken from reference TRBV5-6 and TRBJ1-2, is DAGVTQSPTHLIKTRGQQVTLRCSPKSGHDTVSWYQQALGQGPQFIFQYYEEEERQRGNFPDRFSGHQFPNYSSELNVNALLLGDSALYLCASSLANSAGIYGYTFGSGTRLTVV.

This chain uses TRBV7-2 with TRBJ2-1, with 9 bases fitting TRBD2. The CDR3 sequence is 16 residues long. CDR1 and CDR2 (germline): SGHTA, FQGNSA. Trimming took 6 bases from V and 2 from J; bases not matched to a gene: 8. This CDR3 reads CASRVGAGGPYNEQFF. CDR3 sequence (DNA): TGTGCCAGCAGGGTCGGAGCGGGAGGCCCCTACAATGAGCAGTTCTTC.

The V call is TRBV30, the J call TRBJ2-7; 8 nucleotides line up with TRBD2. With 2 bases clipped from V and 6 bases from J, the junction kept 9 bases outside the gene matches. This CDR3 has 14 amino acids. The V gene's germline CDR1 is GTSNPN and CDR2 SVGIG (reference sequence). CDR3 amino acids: CAWSYRAGVGEQYF. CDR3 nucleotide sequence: TGTGCCTGGAGTTATCGAGCGGGAGTCGGCGAGCAGTACTTC. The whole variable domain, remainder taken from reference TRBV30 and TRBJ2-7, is SQTIHQWPATLVQPVGSPLSLECTVEGTSNPNLYWYRQAAGRGLQLLFYSVGIGQISSEVPQNLSASRPQDRQFILSSKKLLLSDSGFYLCAWSYRAGVGEQYFGPGTRLTVT.

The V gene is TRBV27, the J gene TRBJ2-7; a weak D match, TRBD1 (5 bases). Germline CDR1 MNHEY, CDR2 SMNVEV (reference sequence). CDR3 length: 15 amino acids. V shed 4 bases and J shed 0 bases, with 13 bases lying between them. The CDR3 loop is CASSSQGVGSYEQYF. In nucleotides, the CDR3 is TGTGCCAGCAGTTCGCAGGGTGTAGGCTCCTACGAGCAGTACTTC.

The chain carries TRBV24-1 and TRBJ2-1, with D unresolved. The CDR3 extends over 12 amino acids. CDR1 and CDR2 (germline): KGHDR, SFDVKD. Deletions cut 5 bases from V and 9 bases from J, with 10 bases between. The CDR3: CATSGAPSEQFF. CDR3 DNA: TGTGCCACCAGTGGCGCCCCCTCTGAGCAGTTCTTC.

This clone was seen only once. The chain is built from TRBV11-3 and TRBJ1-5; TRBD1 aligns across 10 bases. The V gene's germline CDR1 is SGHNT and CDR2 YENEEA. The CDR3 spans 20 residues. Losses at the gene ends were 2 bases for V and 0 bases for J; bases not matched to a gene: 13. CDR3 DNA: TGTGCCAGCAGCTTAAGGGGGCCGGGACAGGGGATAGGTAGCAATCAGCCCCAGCATTTT. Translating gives CASSLRGPGQGIGSNQPQHF.

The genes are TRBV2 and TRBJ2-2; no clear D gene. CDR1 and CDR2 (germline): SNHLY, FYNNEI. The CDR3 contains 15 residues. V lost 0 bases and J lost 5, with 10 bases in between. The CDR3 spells CASSEARFRTGELFF. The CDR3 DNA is TGTGCCAGCAGTGAAGCCCGATTCCGGACCGGGGAGCTGTTTTTT.

CDR3 residues: CASSPRTSGSSYEQYF. CDR3 nucleotide sequence: TGTGCCAGCAGCCCACGGACTAGCGGGAGTTCCTACGAGCAGTACTTC. This chain uses TRBV7-7 with TRBJ2-7, with TRBD2 matching over 13 bases. Looked up from germline, CDR1 is SSHAT and CDR2 is FNYEAQ (reference sequence). The V and J ends lost 5 bases and 1 base, in that order; junction bases with no gene match: 5. The CDR3 spans 16 residues.

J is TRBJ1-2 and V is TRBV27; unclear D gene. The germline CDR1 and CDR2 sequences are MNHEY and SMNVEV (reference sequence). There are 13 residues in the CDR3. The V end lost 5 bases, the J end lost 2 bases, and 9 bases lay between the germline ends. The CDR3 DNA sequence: TGTGCCAGCAGTAAGACTGAGAACTATGGCTACACCTTC. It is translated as CASSKTENYGYTF.

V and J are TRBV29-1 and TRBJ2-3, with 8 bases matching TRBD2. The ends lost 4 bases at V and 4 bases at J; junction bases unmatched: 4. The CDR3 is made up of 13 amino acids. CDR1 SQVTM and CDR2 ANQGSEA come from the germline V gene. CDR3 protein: CSVGSGIADTQYF. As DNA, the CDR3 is TGCAGCGTTGGTAGCGGGATAGCAGATACGCAGTATTTT.

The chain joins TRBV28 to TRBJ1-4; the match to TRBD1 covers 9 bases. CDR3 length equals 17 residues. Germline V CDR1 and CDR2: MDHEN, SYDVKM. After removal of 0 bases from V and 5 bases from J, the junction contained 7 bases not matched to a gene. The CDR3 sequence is CASSLWGLTGGNEKLFF. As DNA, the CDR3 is TGTGCCAGCAGTTTATGGGGGTTGACAGGGGGGAATGAAAAACTGTTTTTT.

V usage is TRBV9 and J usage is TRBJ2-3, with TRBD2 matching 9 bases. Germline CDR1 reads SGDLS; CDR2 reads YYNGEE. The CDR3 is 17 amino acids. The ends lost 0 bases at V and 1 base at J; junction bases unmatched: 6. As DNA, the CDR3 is TGTGCCAGCAGCGTAGTCGCGACTAGCGGACGCACAGATACGCAGTATTTT. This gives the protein CASSVVATSGRTDTQYF.

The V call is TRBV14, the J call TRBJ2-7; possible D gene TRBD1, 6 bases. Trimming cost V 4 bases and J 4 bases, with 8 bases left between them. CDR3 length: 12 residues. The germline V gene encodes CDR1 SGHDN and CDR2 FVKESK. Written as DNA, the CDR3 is TGTGCCAGCAGCCGGCAGGGGTACGAGCAGTACTTC. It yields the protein CASSRQGYEQYF.

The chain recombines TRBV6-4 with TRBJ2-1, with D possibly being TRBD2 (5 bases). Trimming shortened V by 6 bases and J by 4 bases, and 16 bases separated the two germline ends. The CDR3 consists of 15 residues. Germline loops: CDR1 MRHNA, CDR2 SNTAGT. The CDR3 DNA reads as TGTGCCAGCAGCCTAGGGCGGGCTACATACAATGAGCAGTTCTTC. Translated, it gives CASSLGRATYNEQFF.

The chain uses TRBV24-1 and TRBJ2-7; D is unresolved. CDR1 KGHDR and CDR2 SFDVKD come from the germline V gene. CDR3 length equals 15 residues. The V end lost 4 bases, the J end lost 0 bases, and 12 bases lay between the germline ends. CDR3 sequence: CATSEAGELSYEQYF. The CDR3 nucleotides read TGTGCCACCAGTGAGGCAGGCGAACTCTCCTACGAGCAGTACTTC.

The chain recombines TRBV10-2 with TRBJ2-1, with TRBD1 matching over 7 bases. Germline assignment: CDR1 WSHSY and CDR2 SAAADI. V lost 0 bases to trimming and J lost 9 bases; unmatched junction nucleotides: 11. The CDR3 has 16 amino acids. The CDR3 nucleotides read TGCGCCAGCAGTGAGTCGTTGGGACAGAGACCCAGTGAGCAGTTCTTC. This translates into CASSESLGQRPSEQFF.

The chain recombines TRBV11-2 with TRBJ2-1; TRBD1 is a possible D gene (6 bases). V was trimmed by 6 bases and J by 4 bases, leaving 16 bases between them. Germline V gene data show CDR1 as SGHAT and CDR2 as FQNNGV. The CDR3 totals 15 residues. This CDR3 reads CASSPQGRKYNEQFF. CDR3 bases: TGTGCCAGCAGTCCTCAGGGGCGGAAATACAATGAGCAGTTCTTC.

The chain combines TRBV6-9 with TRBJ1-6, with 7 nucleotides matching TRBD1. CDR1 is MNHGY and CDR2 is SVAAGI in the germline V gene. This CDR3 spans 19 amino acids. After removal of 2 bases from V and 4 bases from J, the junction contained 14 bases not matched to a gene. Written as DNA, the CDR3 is TGTGCCAGCAGTTATCCGACAATCCTGGACAGGCCGTATAATTCACCCCTCCACTTT. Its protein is CASSYPTILDRPYNSPLHF.

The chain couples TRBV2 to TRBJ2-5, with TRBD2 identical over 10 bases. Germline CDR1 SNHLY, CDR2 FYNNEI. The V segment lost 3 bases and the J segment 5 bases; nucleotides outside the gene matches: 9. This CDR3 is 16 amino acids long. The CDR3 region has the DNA TGTGCCAGCAGTGAGCGGGCTAGCGGGAGTTGGGAGACCCAGTACTTC. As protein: CASSERASGSWETQYF.

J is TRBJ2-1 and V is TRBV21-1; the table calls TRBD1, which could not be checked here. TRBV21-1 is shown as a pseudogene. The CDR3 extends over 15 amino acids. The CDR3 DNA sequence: TGTGCCAGCAGGGACAGGGATGAGTCCTACAATGAGCAGTTCTTC. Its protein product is CASRDRDESYNEQFF.

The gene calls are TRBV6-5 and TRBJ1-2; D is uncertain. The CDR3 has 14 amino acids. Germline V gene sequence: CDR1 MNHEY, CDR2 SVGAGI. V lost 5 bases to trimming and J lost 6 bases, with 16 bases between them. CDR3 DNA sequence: TGTGCCAGCAGTCATGGTGGGCAGAAAGATGGCTACACCTTC. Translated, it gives CASSHGGQKDGYTF.

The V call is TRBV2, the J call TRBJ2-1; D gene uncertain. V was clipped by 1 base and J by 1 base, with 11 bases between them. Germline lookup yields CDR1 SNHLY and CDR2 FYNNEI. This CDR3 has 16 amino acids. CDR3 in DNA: TGTGCCAGCAGTGAAGTAGCTCGTCGTTCCTACAATGAGCAGTTCTTC. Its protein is CASSEVARRSYNEQFF.

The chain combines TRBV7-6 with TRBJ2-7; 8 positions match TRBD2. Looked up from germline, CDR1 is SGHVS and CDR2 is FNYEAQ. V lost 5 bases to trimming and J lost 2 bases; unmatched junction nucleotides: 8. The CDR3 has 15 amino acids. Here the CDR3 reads CASSPTQGLAYEQYF. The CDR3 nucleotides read TGTGCCAGCAGCCCGACACAGGGACTAGCCTACGAGCAGTACTTC.